A single sample is the source of the 19 T cell receptor beta chains below, sequenced in a study of T cell responses to AZD1222 COVID-19 vaccine. Assay: immunoSEQ multiplex PCR; the TCRdb copy retains only in-frame clones and omits some. The repertoire holds roughly 90,000 clones, more than 70% seen once, with 5.3% in the top ten. The specimen comprised peripheral blood, sampled 28 days after the second AZD1222 dose. The receptors were gathered from an adult who received the AZD1222 COVID-19 vaccine.

In its sample, this clone was seen once. The V and J genes are TRBV7-3 and TRBJ2-7; D gene uncertain. Trimming took off 5 bases at V and 3 bases at J, with 17 bases between the two ends. The CDR3 totals 15 residues. Germline lookup yields CDR1 SGHTA and CDR2 FQGTGA. CDR3 bases: TGTGCCAGCAGCATTGGGTCACAGACCTACTACGAGCAGTACGTC. This encodes CASSIGSQTYYEQYV.

The chain employs TRBV9 and TRBJ1-5; 8 bases agree with TRBD1. Germline CDR1 and CDR2: SGDLS and YYNGEE. The CDR3 extends over 14 amino acids. Trimming cost V 3 bases and J 7 bases; bases outside gene matches: 6. In DNA form, the CDR3 reads TGTGCCAGCAGCGGACAGGGGTTAGGGCAGCCCCAGCATTTT. It yields the protein CASSGQGLGQPQHF.

The chain joins TRBV21-1 to TRBJ2-3; whether TRBD1, the table's D call, matches the DNA was not checked. TRBV21-1 is termed a pseudogene. The CDR3 consists of 15 residues. The CDR3 protein is CASSLRGQATDTQYF. CDR3 bases: TGTGCCAGCAGTCTACGTGGACAGGCCACAGATACGCAGTATTTT.

The gene calls are TRBV18 and TRBJ1-1; possibly TRBD1 for D (5 bases). The germline CDR1 and CDR2 sequences are KGHSH and LQKENI. Trimming left V 3 bases short and J 8 bases short, with 10 bases between. The CDR3 runs 12 residues. The CDR3 spells CASSPTVKEAFF. In nucleotides, the CDR3 is TGTGCCAGCTCACCGACAGTCAAGGAAGCTTTCTTT.

The chain combines TRBV12-3 or TRBV12-4 with TRBJ1-1; no definite D call. The CDR3 sequence is 13 residues long. V lost 6 bases and J 0 bases, leaving 8 bases between the germline ends. CDR3 nucleotide sequence: TGTGCCAGCAGCCGAGGTATGAACACTGAAGCTTTCTTT. Protein product: CASSRGMNTEAFF.

CDR3 sequence reads: CASSPSAGGLETQYF. The CDR3 DNA reads TGTGCCAGCAGCCCCTCAGCGGGGGGGCTCGAGACCCAGTACTTC. J is TRBJ2-5 and V is TRBV11-3, with 10 bases fitting TRBD2. Losses at the gene ends were 5 bases for V and 5 bases for J; bases not matched to a gene: 8. CDR3 length: 15 amino acids. Germline V gene data show CDR1 as SGHNT and CDR2 as YENEEA.

V is TRBV4-2 and J is TRBJ2-6; TRBD1 is a possible D gene (6 bases). This CDR3 has 15 residues. CDR1 LGHNA and CDR2 YNFKEQ come from the germline V gene. The germline V and J ends were trimmed by 4 bases and 8 bases, with 15 bases remaining between them. The CDR3 region has the DNA TGTGCCAGCAGCCCGAACCGGGACATTCCCAACGTCCTGACTTTC. It specifies CASSPNRDIPNVLTF.

V gene TRBV27 combines with J gene TRBJ2-7; TRBD1 or TRBD2 may be the D gene (5 bases each). This CDR3 is built from 15 residues. The V and J ends lost 6 bases and 5 bases respectively, with 20 bases between them. Germline CDR1 reads MNHEY; CDR2 reads SMNVEV (reference sequence). This CDR3 reads CASRPTGLLFHEQYF. Written as DNA, the CDR3 is TGTGCCAGCAGACCAACAGGACTTCTCTTCCACGAGCAGTACTTC.

In its sample, this clone was seen once. This rearrangement joins TRBV29-1 to TRBJ2-7; D is perhaps TRBD1 (5 bases). The germline V gene has CDR1 SQVTM and CDR2 ANQGSEA. V dropped 7 bases and J dropped 0 bases, with 7 bases sitting between them. The CDR3 runs to 11 residues. Written as DNA, the CDR3 is TGCAGCGCCAGGGACTCCTACGAGCAGTACTTC. It specifies CSARDSYEQYF.

The chain is built from TRBV11-2 and TRBJ2-5; D possibly corresponds to TRBD2 (5 bases). The CDR3 is 15 amino acids. The ends were cut back, 2 bases at V and 0 bases at J, with 10 bases in the middle. Germline lookup yields CDR1 SGHAT and CDR2 FQNNGV. The CDR3 region is CASSLRATNQETQYF. Here the CDR3 DNA reads TGTGCCAGCAGCTTACGGGCGACTAACCAAGAGACCCAGTACTTC.

The rearrangement joins TRBV27 to TRBJ2-7; 13 bases fit TRBD2. This CDR3 region has 16 residues. V trimming: 7 bases; J trimming: 3 bases; junction bases outside the gene matches: 9. The V gene's germline CDR1 is MNHEY and CDR2 SMNVEV (reference sequence). The CDR3 is CASITSGGAGIYEQYF. CDR3 nucleotide sequence: TGTGCCAGCATCACTAGCGGGGGGGCCGGTATCTACGAGCAGTACTTC.

V and J are TRBV2 and TRBJ2-7; D might be TRBD1 (7 bases). CDR1 is SNHLY and CDR2 is FYNNEI in the germline V gene. Trimming shortened V by 3 bases and J by 3 bases, and 12 bases separated the two germline ends. The CDR3 has 14 amino acids. The CDR3 DNA follows: TGTGCCAGCAGTGACTCAGGGGGGAACTACGAGCAGTACTTC. It codes for CASSDSGGNYEQYF. The full variable domain, completed using reference TRBV2 and TRBJ2-7, is EPEVTQTPSHQVTQMGQEVILRCVPISNHLYFYWYRQILGQKVEFLVSFYNNEISEKSEIFDDQFSVERPDGSNFTLKIRSTKLEDSAMYFCASSDSGGNYEQYFGPGTRLTVT.

The rearrangement joins TRBV29-1 to TRBJ2-2; 8 bases are a match to TRBD1. V lost 5 bases to trimming and J lost 4 bases; unmatched junction nucleotides: 3. Germline CDR1 reads SQVTM; CDR2 reads ANQGSEA. This CDR3 contains 13 residues. The CDR3 region has the DNA TGCAGCGTTCAGGGGGCGGGCACCGGGGAGCTGTTTTTT. It codes for CSVQGAGTGELFF.

The chain couples TRBV28 to TRBJ1-1; possibly TRBD1 for D (5 bases). Germline V gene lookup returns CDR1 MDHEN and CDR2 SYDVKM. The CDR3 has 15 residues. V lost 1 base and J 4 bases, leaving 13 bases between the germline ends. Here the CDR3 DNA reads TGTGCCAGCAGTTTATCGGCACCGGGGGGCACTGAAGCTTTCTTT. This sequence encodes CASSLSAPGGTEAFF.

CDR3 DNA sequence: TGTGCTAGTGGTTTGGGGGGAAGCAACACAGATACGCAGTATTTT. Protein sequence: CASGLGGSNTDTQYF. The chain recombines TRBV12-5 with TRBJ2-3; no clear D. V dropped 1 base and J dropped 2 bases, with 10 bases sitting between them. The CDR3 contains 15 residues. CDR1 is LGHNT and CDR2 is FRNRAP in the germline V gene.

The rearrangement joins TRBV12-3 or TRBV12-4 to TRBJ2-7; no definite D call. This CDR3 comprises 12 residues. V lost 3 bases, J lost 4 bases, and 7 bases lay in between. The CDR3 sequence is CASSLEGYEQYF. DNA of the CDR3: TGTGCCAGCAGTTTGGAAGGATACGAGCAGTACTTC.

The CDR3 DNA reads TGTGCCAGTAGTCCTCTAGCGGGGGGGTCAGATACGCAGTATTTT. This codes for CASSPLAGGSDTQYF. The V gene is TRBV19, the J gene TRBJ2-3; TRBD2 matches at 12 bases. Germline lookup yields CDR1 LNHDA and CDR2 SQIVND (reference sequence). The ends lost 5 bases at V and 4 bases at J; junction bases unmatched: 4. The CDR3 loop spans 15 amino acids. The full variable domain, in which reference TRBV19 and TRBJ2-3 provide the parts outside the CDR3, is DGGITQSPKYLFRKEGQNVTLSCEQNLNHDAMYWYRQDPGQGLRLIYYSQIVNDFQKGDIAEGYSVSREKKESFPLTVTSAQKNPTAFYLCASSPLAGGSDTQYFGPGTRLTVL.

The chain is built from TRBV6-4 and TRBJ1-3; D gene uncertain. There are 16 residues in the CDR3. Trimming took off 7 bases at V and 3 bases at J, with 19 bases between the two ends. Germline-derived CDR1 and CDR2 are MRHNA and SNTAGT. CDR3 in amino acids: CASNKGRLSNGNTIYF. The CDR3 DNA is TGTGCCAGCAATAAAGGAAGACTAAGTAATGGAAACACCATATATTTT.

The chain combines TRBV3-1 (or the pseudogene TRBV3-2) with TRBJ2-6, with D tentatively TRBD1 (8 bases). Deletions cut 5 bases from V and 0 bases from J, with 17 bases between. The CDR3 runs 18 residues. In germline, CDR1 is LGHDT, CDR2 YNNKEL (reference sequence). The CDR3 region is CASSNRGGTFSGANVLTF. CDR3 coding DNA: TGTGCCAGCAGCAACAGGGGGGGCACCTTCTCTGGGGCCAACGTCCTGACTTTC.